This TCR beta chain comes out of a study of blood T cell repertoires in COVID-19. Study details: Acute and convalescent COVID-19 samples came from the United States, Italy and Spain. T cells, B-cell-depleted T cells, or PBMCs provided the cDNA or gDNA that served as material.

V shed 2 bases and J 0 bases; nucleotides not matched to a gene: 14. CDR1 and CDR2 from the germline V gene are SGHTA and FQGTGA. The CDR3 is 22 residues long. Authors' analysis steps: Nucleated cell counts were estimated from reference gene primer amplification. Using immunoSEQ multiplex PCR, the repertoire was profiled, and TCRdb retains in-frame clones only, with some absent. D and trimming come from the DNA, and the V and J calls and clone size come from that table. The sample records roughly 300,000 clones, 83% being singletons. The chain uses TRBV7-3 and TRBJ2-1, with TRBD2 matching over 15 bases. Sequencing used peripheral blood. This receptor was identified in a woman between 50 and 59 years old who had recovered from COVID-19. The CDR3 DNA sequence: TGTGCCAGCAGCTTAGTAGGGGGACTAGCGGGAGGCCATTCGAGCTCCTACAATGAGCAGTTCTTC. Translated, it gives CASSLVGGLAGGHSSSYNEQFF.